Below are 5 T cell receptor beta chains sequenced from a single sample in a study of siplizumab effects on memory and regulatory T cells. Profiling relied on immunoSEQ multiplex PCR, and the TCRdb table lists in-frame clones only, not all of them. The sample records some 100,000 clones, just over 90% being singletons. The sequencing sample was made of Tregs sorted from blood. These receptors all stem from a human donor in good health.

V is TRBV6-5 and J is TRBJ2-7; D uncertain. CDR3 length equals 11 residues. V was shortened by 5 bases and J by 4 bases, with 6 bases between the two germline ends. Germline V gene lookup returns CDR1 MNHEY and CDR2 SVGAGI. DNA of the CDR3: TGTGCCAGCAGTCAGATGTACGAGCAGTACTTC. Translating it yields CASSQMYEQYF.

The chain has TRBV19 and TRBJ2-7; TRBD1 is a possible D gene (6 bases). The V end lost 5 bases, the J end lost 2 bases, and 16 bases lay between the germline ends. This CDR3 region has 15 residues. Germline V gene data show CDR1 as LNHDA and CDR2 as SQIVND (reference sequence). The CDR3 region has the DNA TGTGCCAGTAGTCCATCCGGGACATACGCCTACGAGCAGTACTTC. Its translation is CASSPSGTYAYEQYF.

The chain is built from TRBV5-1 and TRBJ1-1; D call uncertain. CDR3 length: 13 residues. V was shortened by 0 bases and J by 5 bases, with 8 bases between the two germline ends. Germline loops: CDR1 SGHRS, CDR2 YFSETQ. CDR3 in DNA: TGCGCCAGCAGCTTGGCCAGGAAAACTGAAGCTTTCTTT. The encoded protein is CASSLARKTEAFF.

The V call is TRBV5-4, the J call TRBJ2-3; D is undetermined. The CDR3 is 13 residues long. CDR1 SGHNT and CDR2 YYREEE come from the germline V gene (reference sequence). Trimming cost V 2 bases and J 2 bases, with 6 bases left between them. CDR3 loop: CASSFEFTDTQYF. CDR3 in DNA: TGTGCCAGCAGCTTCGAGTTCACAGATACGCAGTATTTT.

This clone was counted a few times. The chain has TRBV5-1 and TRBJ2-6; no reliable D call. CDR3 size: 15 residues. The V gene lost 0 bases and the J gene lost 0 bases, with 4 bases spanning the gap. Germline assignment: CDR1 SGHRS and CDR2 YFSETQ. CDR3 sequence (DNA): TGCGCCAGCAGCTTGGACGGCTCTGGGGCCAACGTCCTGACTTTC. Its protein product is CASSLDGSGANVLTF.